These 26 T cell receptor beta chains came from one sample sequenced in a study of CD8 T cells in ankylosing spondylitis. A single record per CDR3 protein comes from TCRdb applying MiXCR to the 5' RACE reads. The repertoire includes about 220,000 distinct CDR3 sequences, 7% to 8% of them detected once, and approximately 15% sits in the top ten. These receptors lack a known antigen. General study results and limits: A motif in TCR beta, a set of seven to nine highly homologous variants, appeared characteristic of ankylosing spondylitis blood.

Sample: blood, either unsorted or a sorted T cell fraction (not recorded which). The origin of the receptors is a male donor with ankylosing spondylitis.

Ten or more counts support this clonotype. The rearrangement links TRBV24-1 to TRBJ1-2; D remains unclear. Germline CDR1 KGHDR, CDR2 SFDVKD. The CDR3 extends over 9 amino acids. V lost 5 bases, J lost 7 bases, and 1 base lay in between. CDR3 sequence (DNA): TGTGCCACCAGTGTTGGCTACACCTTC. It translates to CATSVGYTF.

This chain links TRBV29-1 with TRBJ2-7, with D maybe TRBD2 (6 bases). The CDR3 contains 15 residues. From germline, CDR1 is SQVTM and CDR2 ANQGSEA. The V and J ends lost 0 bases and 0 bases respectively, with 12 bases between them. CDR3: CSVEERTMSSYEQYF. The CDR3 DNA reads as TGCAGCGTTGAAGAGCGGACTATGAGCTCCTACGAGCAGTACTTC.

In DNA, the CDR3 is TGCGCCAGCAGTCCGGGGGGAGAGCCTCCGGATACCCCGTACGAGCAGTACTTC. Amino acids: CASSPGGEPPDTPYEQYF. The chain recombines TRBV23-1 with TRBJ2-7, with 7 bases matching TRBD2. TRBV23-1 carries the ORF label, with uncertain function. V was pared by 4 bases and J by 4 bases, with 19 bases of the junction left unmatched. This CDR3 spans 18 amino acids.

This chain uses TRBV27 with TRBJ1-2; D uncertain. V was cut by 6 bases and J by 8 bases, with 13 bases left in between. Per the germline V gene, CDR1 is MNHEY and CDR2 is SMNVEV (reference sequence). The CDR3 runs 12 residues. For the CDR3, the DNA is TGTGCCAGCAGCCAAAGTGGGGTCGGCTACACCTTC. It is translated as CASSQSGVGYTF.

This clonotype was recorded many times. The rearrangement joins TRBV27 to TRBJ2-3; 11 bases agree with TRBD1. Germline V gene lookup returns CDR1 MNHEY and CDR2 SMNVEV (reference sequence). The ends lost 5 bases at V and 5 bases at J; junction bases unmatched: 3. This CDR3 is built from 14 residues. CDR3 region: CASSGDRGKDTQYF. CDR3 DNA: TGTGCCAGCAGTGGGGACAGGGGGAAAGATACGCAGTATTTT.

This clonotype was observed at least ten times. This chain uses TRBV29-1 with TRBJ2-3; TRBD1 is a possible D gene (5 bases). Trimming took 1 base from V and 7 from J, leaving 15 bases between them. The CDR3 is 14 residues long. CDR1 and CDR2 from the germline V gene are SQVTM and ANQGSEA. CDR3 nucleotides: TGCAGCGTTGAAGTGGAGACAGCGTCTAATACGCAGTATTTT. Translated: CSVEVETASNTQYF.

DNA of the CDR3: TGTGCCAGCAGAATACTAGCGGTCCAAGAGACCCAGTACTTC. As protein: CASRILAVQETQYF. The chain is built from TRBV6-2 or TRBV6-3 and TRBJ2-5, with 8 bases fitting TRBD2. The J segment lost 1 base and the V segment lost 6 bases, leaving 4 bases of the junction unmatched. The CDR3 runs 14 residues. Germline V CDR1 and CDR2: MNHEY, SVGEGT.

This clonotype was detected ten times or more. The chain has TRBV5-1 and TRBJ1-1, with 8 bases matching TRBD1. The ends lost 1 base at V and 3 bases at J; junction bases unmatched: 8. This CDR3 contains 16 residues. Germline CDR1 reads SGHRS; CDR2 reads YFSETQ. The chain's CDR3 is CASSLRAGGIDTEAFF. CDR3 bases: TGCGCCAGCAGCTTGCGGGCAGGGGGCATTGACACTGAAGCTTTCTTT.

CDR3 sequence reads: CSARARGTGELFF. DNA for the CDR3: TGCAGTGCTAGGGCCCGGGGGACCGGGGAGCTGTTTTTT. The chain carries TRBV20-1 and TRBJ2-2, with D perhaps matching TRBD2 (6 bases). The CDR3 consists of 13 residues. Trimming left V 3 bases short and J 5 bases short, with 10 bases between. The germline CDR1 and CDR2 sequences are DFQATT and SNEGSKA (reference sequence).

A few counts support this clonotype. V is TRBV28 and J is TRBJ1-1; 12 bases align to TRBD1. Germline values: CDR1 MDHEN, CDR2 SYDVKM. V lost 5 bases, J lost 1 base, and 5 bases stayed unmatched. The CDR3 is 16 residues long. The CDR3 is CASSPRDRGQNTEAFF. The CDR3 DNA follows: TGTGCCAGCAGTCCTCGGGACAGGGGGCAGAACACTGAAGCTTTCTTT.

Ten or more counts support this clonotype. The V call is TRBV11-2, the J call TRBJ2-1, with 11 bases fitting TRBD1. V dropped 1 base and J dropped 1; count of bases not matched to a gene: 3. Germline-derived CDR1 and CDR2 are SGHAT and FQNNGV. The CDR3 totals 17 residues. The CDR3 sequence: CASSLGGDRGSYNEQFF. The CDR3 DNA follows: TGTGCCAGCAGCTTAGGAGGGGACAGGGGGTCCTACAATGAGCAGTTCTTC. The entire variable domain, with the rest obtained from reference TRBV11-2 and TRBJ2-1, is as follows: EAGVAQSPRYKIIEKRQSVAFWCNPISGHATLYWYQQILGQGPKLLIQFQNNGVVDDSQLPKDRFSAERLKGVDSTLKIQPAKLEDSAVYLCASSLGGDRGSYNEQFFGPGTRLTVL.

The rearrangement joins TRBV29-1 to TRBJ2-3; D is uncertain. V gave up 4 bases and J gave up 0 bases, with 11 bases separating them. This CDR3 has 14 residues. The germline CDR1 and CDR2 sequences are SQVTM and ANQGSEA. CDR3 sequence: CSVVNQASTDTQYF. CDR3 coding DNA: TGCAGCGTTGTCAACCAGGCTAGCACAGATACGCAGTATTTT.

This clonotype showed up many times. J is TRBJ2-2 and V is TRBV4-2; 8 nucleotides agree with TRBD2. The CDR3 runs to 15 residues. J gave up 7 bases and V 0 bases, and 4 bases lay outside the gene matches. The germline V gene encodes CDR1 LGHNA and CDR2 YNFKEQ. CDR3: CASSQEFGGGGELFF. CDR3 coding DNA: TGTGCCAGCAGCCAAGAGTTCGGGGGGGGCGGGGAGCTGTTTTTT.

As DNA, the CDR3 is TGTGCCAGCAGTAGGGACAGGCCGGCGATTTTTGGGCAGGGAGGCTACGAGCAGTACTTC. This codes for CASSRDRPAIFGQGGYEQYF. The J gene is TRBJ2-7, the V gene TRBV7-6; 8 bases agree with TRBD1. J lost 3 bases, V lost 6 bases, and 25 bases had no gene match. The CDR3 loop spans 20 amino acids. The germline gives CDR1 SGHVS, CDR2 FNYEAQ.

Many counts were recorded for this clonotype. The V and J genes are TRBV5-1 and TRBJ2-2, with D unclear. V was pared by 3 bases and J by 5 bases, with 5 bases between. The CDR3 totals 12 residues. CDR1 is SGHRS and CDR2 is YFSETQ in the germline V gene. The CDR3: CASSWRTGELFF. The CDR3 DNA reads TGCGCCAGCAGCTGGAGAACCGGGGAGCTGTTTTTT. Complete variable domain (other parts from reference TRBV5-1 and TRBJ2-2): KAGVTQTPRYLIKTRGQQVTLSCSPISGHRSVSWYQQTPGQGLQFLFEYFSETQRNKGNFPGRFSGRQFSNSRSEMNVSTLELGDSALYLCASSWRTGELFFGEGSRLTVL.

Comments on this clonotype: Because the CDR3's place on the DNA is in doubt, the DNA is left out and the CDR3 is given as listed by TCRdb. V and J are TRBV11-2 and TRBJ1-1; the table names TRBD1, a call not compared with the DNA. Germline CDR1 and CDR2: SGHAT and FQNNGV. The CDR3 extends over 15 residues, inclusive of both ends. The CDR3 spells CASSFNWGAGTEAFF.

The CDR3 loop is CASSLDRVGSYEQYF. The CDR3 DNA reads as TGTGCCAGCAGCTTGGACAGGGTTGGGTCCTACGAGCAGTACTTC. The V call is TRBV5-6, the J call TRBJ2-7; D is possibly TRBD1 (6 bases). This CDR3 comprises 15 residues. Germline values: CDR1 SGHDT, CDR2 YYEEEE. V was pared by 0 bases and J by 1 base, with 11 bases between.

This clonotype was detected many times. The chain recombines TRBV10-3 with TRBJ1-6; no clear D. The length of the CDR3 is 13 residues. V was shortened by 4 bases and J by 7 bases, with 8 bases between the two germline ends. The germline V gene encodes CDR1 ENHRY and CDR2 SYGVKD. CDR3 DNA sequence: TGTGCCATCAGTGTTAAAGGGAATTCACCCCTCCACTTT. It specifies CAISVKGNSPLHF.

This clonotype has a count of ten or more. The chain joins TRBV4-3 to TRBJ2-7, with D tentatively TRBD1 (6 bases). This CDR3 has 16 residues. Trimming took 0 bases from V and 5 from J, leaving 17 bases between them. From germline, CDR1 is LGHNA and CDR2 YSLEER. The CDR3 DNA sequence: TGCGCCAGCAGCCAAGATTCGCAGGGGCCTTCGGACGAGCAGTACTTC. Its translation: CASSQDSQGPSDEQYF.

This clonotype was picked up many times. V usage is TRBV27 and J usage is TRBJ2-5, with 9 positions matching TRBD2. CDR1 and CDR2 from the germline V gene are MNHEY and SMNVEV (reference sequence). Trimming at V came to 4 bases and at J to 1 base, leaving 4 bases not matched to a gene. This CDR3 is 15 amino acids long. DNA of the CDR3: TGTGCCAGCAGTTCACCGGGACTAGCCCAAGAGACCCAGTACTTC. This codes for CASSSPGLAQETQYF.

There are many counts of this clonotype. The chain is built from TRBV7-9 and TRBJ2-1; D is uncertain. Germline V CDR1 and CDR2: SEHNR, FQNEAQ (reference sequence). Deletions cut 10 bases from V and 6 bases from J, with 16 bases between. There are 13 residues in the CDR3. Here the CDR3 DNA reads TGTGCCATCGAGCATTCAGAATTCAATGAGCAGTTCTTC. Amino acid sequence: CAIEHSEFNEQFF.

CDR3 sequence reads: CASSPRVDTDTQYF. The CDR3 DNA is TGTGCCAGCAGCCCAAGGGTTGACACAGATACGCAGTATTTT. The V gene is TRBV6-2 or TRBV6-3, the J gene TRBJ2-3; D ambiguous. V gave up 6 bases and J gave up 2 bases, with 12 bases separating them. The germline V gene has CDR1 MNHEY and CDR2 SVGEGT. The CDR3 loop spans 14 amino acids.

This clonotype came up a few times. The chain links TRBV4-3 to TRBJ1-6, with TRBD1 matching over 8 bases. Germline CDR1 reads LGHNA; CDR2 reads YSLEER. J lost 6 bases, V lost 2 bases, and 9 bases had no gene match. This CDR3 region has 17 residues. For the CDR3, the DNA is TGCGCCAGCAGCCAATATCCTCCGGGACAGGTTAATTCACCCCTCCACTTT. It yields the protein CASSQYPPGQVNSPLHF.

Ten or more counts support this clonotype. The V call is TRBV29-1, the J call TRBJ2-7; D is unclear. The CDR3 contains 11 residues. With 6 bases removed from V and 2 bases from J, the gap between germline ends came to 8 bases. CDR1 and CDR2 (germline): SQVTM, ANQGSEA. The CDR3 sequence is CSVGSAYEQYF. CDR3 sequence (DNA): TGCAGCGTAGGCAGTGCCTACGAGCAGTACTTC.

The CDR3 DNA follows: TGTGCCAGTAGTCCTCTTGTTTTGACTAGCGGGAATGGCACCGGGGAGCTGTTTTTT. Amino acids: CASSPLVLTSGNGTGELFF. V gene TRBV19 combines with J gene TRBJ2-2; 11 bases align to TRBD2. Germline V gene lookup returns CDR1 LNHDA and CDR2 SQIVND (reference sequence). This CDR3 spans 19 amino acids. V lost 5 bases and J lost 4; bases outside the gene matches: 15.

This clonotype was detected only a few times. The chain links TRBV7-9 to TRBJ2-7; D assignment may be TRBD1 or TRBD2 (7 bases each). CDR1 is SEHNR and CDR2 is FQNEAQ in the germline V gene (reference sequence). The CDR3 length is 15 residues. The germline V and J ends were trimmed by 1 base and 4 bases, with 14 bases remaining between them. DNA of the CDR3: TGTGCCAGCAGCTTAGGACAGGGCGGGGGTTACGAGCAGTACTTC. Translation: CASSLGQGGGYEQYF.